This TCR beta chain comes out of a study of tumor-infiltrating lymphocytes in primary liver carcinoma. As to this clonotype: What it recognizes is unknown. The junction does not match germline at one end; this may be a read error.

Co-extraction yielded RNA and DNA from roughly 21-30 mg of unsorted bulk tissue. The authors made TCR beta cDNA from approximately 500 ng total RNA with a constant-region primer. Three rounds of nested multiplex PCR with slightly modified ARM-PCR produced TCR beta libraries. Two initial PCR rounds of around 10 cycles each paired TRBV1-TRBV30 forward primers with a C-beta reverse primer. TCRdb analysed the multiplex PCR reads with MiXCR anew, one entry per CDR3 protein. The table has 47,000 or so distinct CDR3 sequences, about 68% seen once. The study, taken as a whole, reports: The overlap of tumor-adjacent and tumor-blood pairs was smaller than that of tumor region pairs. When set against blood, tumors had a significantly higher top-250-clone fraction (p = 0.039).

CDR3 length: 14 residues. Per the germline V gene, CDR1 is SQVTM and CDR2 is ANQGSEA. Sequenced sample: liver tumor tissue from sampling region 3. Subset described: tumor region T3, left-lateral pole. V and J are TRBV29-1 and TRBJ2-5; 10 nucleotides agree with TRBD2. The TCR sequence derives from a man aged 35-49 years with primary liver carcinoma and hepatitis B virus infection. This CDR3 reads CGVGGLAGDETQYF. DNA for the CDR3: TGCGGCGTTGGAGGGCTAGCGGGAGATGAGACCCAGTACTTC.